This passage covers 25 T cell receptor beta chains from one sample sequenced in a study of blood T cells in healthy people across ages. Through a sample-barcoded 5' primer and a J-beta primer mix, a second PCR was run for roughly 6 to 11 cycles. TCRdb ran MiXCR on the 5' RACE reads and lists one entry per CDR3 protein. This table holds about 640,000 distinct CDR3 sequences, 45% to 65% found once. The sample comprised blood. Receptors were obtained from a man aged 55 to 70 in good health.

The V and J genes are TRBV6-5 and TRBJ2-1; D is ambiguous. V lost 4 bases to trimming and J lost 2 bases, with 9 bases between them. The CDR3 totals 14 residues. From germline, CDR1 is MNHEY and CDR2 SVGAGI. The DNA of the CDR3 is TGTGCCAGCAGTTCCGCCTGGCCCTACAATGAGCAGTTCTTC. Encoded protein: CASSSAWPYNEQFF.

This clonotype was observed a few times. This chain links TRBV6-5 with TRBJ2-7; the match to TRBD1 covers 11 bases. This CDR3 has 14 residues. Germline V gene data show CDR1 as MNHEY and CDR2 as SVGAGI. With 2 bases clipped from V and 7 bases from J, the junction kept 4 bases outside the gene matches. The CDR3 protein is CASSYPGTGGEQYF. The CDR3 bases are TGTGCCAGCAGTTACCCTGGGACAGGGGGGGAGCAGTACTTC.

Notes on this clonotype: The junction shows a germline mismatch at one end, possibly a read error. V is TRBV11-2 and J is TRBJ2-5; TRBD2 agrees at 9 bases. The CDR3 spans 15 residues. The germline V gene has CDR1 SGHAT and CDR2 FQNNGV. For the CDR3, the DNA is TGTGCGAGCAGCTTAGGGACTAGCTCAGTCAATGAGCAGTACTTC. This sequence encodes CASSLGTSSVNEQYF.

This clonotype was seen more than once but under ten times. The chain employs TRBV29-1 and TRBJ2-5; D is uncertain. The CDR3 extends over 11 amino acids. V lost 5 bases and J lost 5, with 9 bases in between. Germline values: CDR1 SQVTM, CDR2 ANQGSEA. CDR3 sequence (DNA): TGCAGCGTTAGGGCCGGGGAGACCCAGTACTTC. Protein product: CSVRAGETQYF.

CDR3 DNA: TGTGCCAGCAGCCGAGGACTAGCGGGGTCGGGAGAGACCCAGTACTTC. Translation: CASSRGLAGSGETQYF. The chain is built from TRBV3-1 and TRBJ2-5; TRBD2 matches at 12 bases. The CDR3 is 16 residues long. The trim removed 4 bases at V and 4 bases at J, leaving 7 bases unmatched. Per germline, CDR1 LGHDT and CDR2 YNNKEL (reference sequence).

The chain has TRBV20-1 and TRBJ2-1; 7 bases fit TRBD2. The germline CDR1 and CDR2 sequences are DFQATT and SNEGSKA (reference sequence). Germline trimming cut 6 bases from V and 3 bases from J; bases unmatched to any gene: 8. CDR3 length: 14 amino acids. The CDR3 DNA sequence: TGCAGTGCACTGAGGGGCGGGGGCTACAATGAGCAGTTCTTC. This sequence encodes CSALRGGGYNEQFF.

V gene TRBV20-1 combines with J gene TRBJ2-5, with 8 bases aligning to TRBD1. The end of the DNA fits TRBJ2-7 better, so the J call may be wrong. The CDR3 loop spans 13 amino acids. Germline V lookup: CDR1 DFQATT, CDR2 SNEGSKA (reference sequence). CDR3: CSATDRGLAEQYF. CDR3 coding DNA: TGCAGTGCTACCGACAGGGGTCTCGCCGAGCAGTACTTC.

The V and J genes are TRBV7-6 and TRBJ2-1; TRBD2 is a possible D gene (6 bases). Trimming stripped 5 bases from V and 4 bases from J, with 18 bases between. Per germline, CDR1 SGHVS and CDR2 FNYEAQ. CDR3 length equals 16 residues. The CDR3 here is CASSVRLGDSYNEQFF. The CDR3 DNA follows: TGTGCCAGCAGCGTCCGACTAGGAGACTCATACAATGAGCAGTTCTTC.

This rearrangement joins TRBV20-1 to TRBJ2-1; D tentatively fits TRBD1 or TRBD2 (5 bases each). Germline V lookup: CDR1 DFQATT, CDR2 SNEGSKA (reference sequence). CDR3 length: 15 residues. V was trimmed by 7 bases and J by 0 bases, leaving 16 bases between them. CDR3 DNA: TGCAGTGTAAATAGATGGGGGAGCTCCTACAATGAGCAGTTCTTC. Its protein product is CSVNRWGSSYNEQFF.

The chain carries TRBV5-1 and TRBJ2-3; D assignment may be TRBD1 or TRBD2 (5 bases each). This CDR3 is built from 15 residues. Deletions cut 2 bases from V and 4 bases from J, with 14 bases between. Germline-derived CDR1 and CDR2 are SGHRS and YFSETQ. The CDR3 DNA sequence: TGCGCCAGCAGCTTACAGACCGGGGACGCAGATACGCAGTATTTT. Translation: CASSLQTGDADTQYF.

This clonotype has just a few counts. The V gene is TRBV3-1, the J gene TRBJ1-1; 11 nucleotides align to TRBD1. V was clipped by 4 bases and J by 5 bases; unmatched bases: 6. The CDR3 spans 15 residues. CDR1 and CDR2 from the germline V gene are LGHDT and YNNKEL (reference sequence). The CDR3: CASSPRTGGLTEAFF. In DNA form, the CDR3 reads TGTGCCAGCAGCCCCAGGACAGGGGGCTTAACTGAAGCTTTCTTT.

The chain couples TRBV20-1 to TRBJ2-3, with 9 bases that match TRBD1. The germline V gene has CDR1 DFQATT and CDR2 SNEGSKA (reference sequence). V dropped 5 bases and J dropped 3; count of bases not matched to a gene: 6. This CDR3 comprises 14 residues. DNA of the CDR3: TGCAGTGCTTTACAGGGGGCGCGAACAGATACGCAGTATTTT. Protein: CSALQGARTDTQYF.

The chain couples TRBV5-1 to TRBJ2-2; 9 nucleotides agree with TRBD2. Trimming at V came to 4 bases and at J to 4 bases, leaving 8 bases not matched to a gene. In germline, CDR1 is SGHRS, CDR2 YFSETQ. The CDR3 is 16 residues long. The CDR3 region is CASSPRGGLGTGELFF. The CDR3 nucleotides are TGCGCCAGCAGCCCGCGGGGGGGCCTGGGCACCGGGGAGCTGTTTTTT.

This clonotype was counted only a few times. The CDR3 sequence is CASSQERRTKNIQYF. DNA for the CDR3: TGTGCCAGCAGCCAAGAAAGGCGGACCAAAAACATTCAGTACTTC. V gene TRBV3-1 combines with J gene TRBJ2-4; D remains ambiguous. Germline V gene sequence: CDR1 LGHDT, CDR2 YNNKEL (reference sequence). The CDR3 contains 15 residues. Trimming stripped 0 bases from V and 2 bases from J, with 8 bases between.

The chain employs TRBV6-6 and TRBJ1-2; D possibly corresponds to TRBD1 (5 bases). Looked up from germline, CDR1 is MNHNY and CDR2 is SVGAGI (reference sequence). The CDR3 runs to 12 residues. Trimming removed 3 bases from V and 8 bases from J, with 10 bases in between. The CDR3 region has the DNA TGTGCCAGCAGTTATCTGGGGGACGGCTACACCTTC. It translates to CASSYLGDGYTF.

The chain joins TRBV20-1 to TRBJ1-1; D is uncertain. CDR3 length equals 13 residues. CDR1 is DFQATT, CDR2 SNEGSKA, per germline (reference sequence). V gave up 6 bases and J gave up 3 bases, with 14 bases separating them. The CDR3 DNA follows: TGCAGTGCGGGGTGGGGAGGATACACTGAAGCTTTCTTT. The encoded protein is CSAGWGGYTEAFF.

The chain is built from TRBV20-1 and TRBJ1-1; TRBD1 matches 8 bases. The J segment lost 11 bases and the V segment lost 6 bases, leaving 14 bases of the junction unmatched. The V gene's germline CDR1 is DFQATT and CDR2 SNEGSKA (reference sequence). The CDR3 is made up of 13 amino acids. CDR3 sequence reads: CSAPPPDRVLAFF. CDR3 DNA: TGCAGTGCGCCCCCCCCGGACAGGGTCCTGGCTTTCTTT.

The chain is built from TRBV27 and TRBJ1-2; 10 positions agree with TRBD1. This CDR3 region has 18 residues. V lost 6 bases to trimming and J lost 3 bases; unmatched junction nucleotides: 16. Germline assignment: CDR1 MNHEY and CDR2 SMNVEV (reference sequence). The CDR3 spells CASSPRTTGGPSDYGYTF. The CDR3 coding sequence is TGTGCCAGCAGCCCCAGAACGACAGGGGGCCCTTCGGACTATGGCTACACCTTC.

V is TRBV6-2 or TRBV6-3 and J is TRBJ2-7, with no clear D. With the DNA end fitting TRBJ2-5 better, the J assignment may be wrong. This CDR3 spans 13 amino acids. CDR1 MNHEY and CDR2 SVGEGT come from the germline V gene. The CDR3 DNA reads as TGTGCCAGCAGTGCCTACGGCGGAGAGACCCAGTACTTC. This encodes CASSAYGGETQYF.

The chain recombines TRBV6-2 or TRBV6-3 with TRBJ2-6; D call uncertain. Germline CDR1 and CDR2: MNHEY and SVGEGT. Trimming stripped 6 bases from V and 8 bases from J, with 14 bases between. CDR3 size: 14 residues. DNA for the CDR3: TGTGCCAGCAGCCCCCCAGCCGAATCCAACGTCCTGACTTTC. As protein: CASSPPAESNVLTF.

This clonotype was recorded only once. The chain joins TRBV6-2 or TRBV6-3 to TRBJ2-4; D gene unclear. CDR3 length equals 14 residues. Per the germline V gene, CDR1 is MNHEY and CDR2 is SVGEGT. V lost 6 bases, J lost 1 base, and 10 bases lay in between. CDR3 region: CASRKTAAKNIQYF. In DNA form, the CDR3 reads TGTGCCAGCAGAAAGACGGCTGCCAAAAACATTCAGTACTTC.

The V call is TRBV20-1, the J call TRBJ1-5, with a tentative D call TRBD1 (5 bases). The CDR3 extends over 12 amino acids. Germline V lookup: CDR1 DFQATT, CDR2 SNEGSKA (reference sequence). Trimming removed 4 bases from V and 6 bases from J, with 10 bases in between. As DNA, the CDR3 is TGCAGTGCTACTGGGGGTAGTCAGCCCCAGCATTTT. Protein sequence: CSATGGSQPQHF.

The chain joins TRBV5-1 to TRBJ2-5; 9 bases match TRBD2. CDR3 length: 16 residues. V shed 4 bases, J shed 1 base, and the junction held 8 bases outside the gene matches. Per the germline V gene, CDR1 is SGHRS and CDR2 is YFSETQ. CDR3 nucleotide sequence: TGCGCCAGCAGCACCTTGACTAGCGGTTCCCAAGAGACCCAGTACTTC. Protein: CASSTLTSGSQETQYF.

This clonotype appeared a few times. The chain uses TRBV4-2 and TRBJ2-1, with TRBD2 matching over 14 bases. Germline V gene data show CDR1 as LGHNA and CDR2 as YNFKEQ. J was trimmed by 0 bases and V by 1 base; bases with no gene match: 11. The CDR3 is made up of 21 amino acids. The CDR3 coding sequence is TGTGCCAGCAGCCAAGTCCCGACTAGCGGGGGGGCCTCTAGCTCCTACAATGAGCAGTTCTTC. Translating it yields CASSQVPTSGGASSSYNEQFF.

At least ten counts were recorded for this clonotype. DNA for the CDR3: TGCGCCAGCAGCTTGGGTTCTTGGTGGAGGGAAGAGACCCAGTACTTC. It yields the protein CASSLGSWWREETQYF. The chain combines TRBV5-1 with TRBJ2-5, with D maybe TRBD2 (6 bases). Trimming shortened V by 0 bases and J by 3 bases, and 15 bases separated the two germline ends. Germline CDR1 and CDR2: SGHRS and YFSETQ. The CDR3 runs 16 residues.